What follows are 5 T cell receptor beta chains derived from one specimen sequenced in a study of blood T cell repertoires in COVID-19. TCRdb keeps only in-frame clones here, not all; method: immunoSEQ multiplex PCR. The table records 250,000 to 300,000 clones, roughly nine tenths of them present only once. Sequencing input: peripheral blood. Receptor source: a middle-aged woman who had recovered from COVID-19.

The V gene is TRBV9, the J gene TRBJ1-1, with D perhaps matching TRBD1 (5 bases). The germline V and J ends were trimmed by 0 bases and 5 bases, with 11 bases remaining between them. Germline V gives CDR1 SGDLS, CDR2 YYNGEE. The length of the CDR3 is 14 residues. The CDR3 DNA is TGTGCCAGCAGCGTAGGGGAGGGGAGGACTGAAGCTTTCTTT. Its protein is CASSVGEGRTEAFF.

The chain carries TRBV9 and TRBJ1-2; maybe TRBD1 (5 bases). Between the trimmed V and J ends, which lost 0 bases and 7 bases, there was a span of 16 bases. CDR3 length: 15 amino acids. In germline, CDR1 is SGDLS, CDR2 YYNGEE. This CDR3 is CASSVVRGFTSGYTF. In nucleotides, the CDR3 is TGTGCCAGCAGCGTAGTAAGGGGATTTACTTCTGGCTACACCTTC.

The chain employs TRBV4-1 and TRBJ1-3, with D possibly TRBD1 on 6 matching bases. CDR1 and CDR2 (germline): MGHRA, YSYEKL. The CDR3 has 15 amino acids. V lost 2 bases and J 6 bases, leaving 14 bases between the germline ends. The DNA of the CDR3 is TGCGCCAGCAGCCAACAAGGACAGAACGAAAACACCATATATTTT. Protein sequence: CASSQQGQNENTIYF.

V gene TRBV10-3 combines with J gene TRBJ1-1; TRBD1 is a possible D gene (6 bases). V was shortened by 2 bases and J by 7 bases, with 11 bases between the two germline ends. Looked up from germline, CDR1 is ENHRY and CDR2 is SYGVKD. The CDR3 extends over 13 amino acids. CDR3 amino acids: CAISEIQGGEAFF. In DNA form, the CDR3 reads TGTGCCATCAGTGAGATCCAAGGGGGTGAAGCTTTCTTT.

The V and J genes are TRBV24-1 and TRBJ2-3; 13 bases align to TRBD2. CDR3 length: 17 amino acids. Germline CDR1 and CDR2: KGHDR and SFDVKD. Trimming cost V 4 bases and J 8 bases; bases outside gene matches: 11. CDR3 sequence reads: CATSDPGLAGSPFTQYF. DNA for the CDR3: TGTGCCACCAGTGACCCGGGACTAGCGGGATCTCCGTTTACGCAGTATTTT.